This paragraph reports one T cell receptor (beta chain). What it binds is not known. These data belong to a study of cytomegalovirus exposure and HLA in healthy donors. Whole-study findings and limits: Cytomegalovirus association was assigned to about 150 TCR beta chains.

Germline V gene lookup returns CDR1 SGDLS and CDR2 YYNGEE. The V segment lost 4 bases and the J segment 5 bases; nucleotides outside the gene matches: 2. CDR3 size: 12 residues. PCR amplification relied on 60 Vbeta primers (plus 13 Jbeta primers). TCRdb's copy holds only in-frame clones and misses some; the assay was immunoSEQ multiplex PCR. The ten most abundant clones cover 0.75% to 1% of a sample with fewer than 250,000 clones. This sequence originates from a woman in her twenties or thirties in good health and CMV-seropositive. The sequenced material came from PBMCs. The chain is built from TRBV9 and TRBJ1-1; the match to TRBD1 covers 7 bases. CDR3 region: CASSQTGTEAFF. The CDR3 nucleotides are TGTGCCAGCAGCCAGACAGGGACTGAAGCTTTCTTT.